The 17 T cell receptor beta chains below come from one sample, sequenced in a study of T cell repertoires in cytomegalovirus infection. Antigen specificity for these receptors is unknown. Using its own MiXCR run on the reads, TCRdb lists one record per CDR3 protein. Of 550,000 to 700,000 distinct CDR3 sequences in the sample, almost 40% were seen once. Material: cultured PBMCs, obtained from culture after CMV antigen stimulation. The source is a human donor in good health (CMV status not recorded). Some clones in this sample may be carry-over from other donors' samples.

This CDR3 reads CASSLWNRDEKLFF. The CDR3 DNA reads as TGTGCCAGCAGCCTGTGGAACAGAGATGAAAAACTGTTTTTT. V usage is TRBV7-4 and J usage is TRBJ1-4, with D unresolved. This CDR3 has 14 residues. Trimming shortened V by 5 bases and J by 6 bases, and 13 bases separated the two germline ends. Germline CDR1 reads SGHVT; CDR2 reads SQSDAQ.

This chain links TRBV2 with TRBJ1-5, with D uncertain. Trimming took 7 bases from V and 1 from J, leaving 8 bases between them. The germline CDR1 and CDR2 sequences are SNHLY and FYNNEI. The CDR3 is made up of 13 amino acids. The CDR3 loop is CASTEQSNQPQHF. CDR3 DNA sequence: TGTGCCAGCACCGAACAGAGCAATCAGCCCCAGCATTTT.

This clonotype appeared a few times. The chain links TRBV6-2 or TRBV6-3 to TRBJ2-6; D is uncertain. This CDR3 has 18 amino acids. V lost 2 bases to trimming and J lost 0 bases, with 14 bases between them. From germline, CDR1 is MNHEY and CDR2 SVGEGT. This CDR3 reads CASSYGLVGLSGANVLTF. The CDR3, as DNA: TGTGCCAGCAGTTACGGTCTAGTCGGCCTCTCTGGGGCCAACGTCCTGACTTTC.

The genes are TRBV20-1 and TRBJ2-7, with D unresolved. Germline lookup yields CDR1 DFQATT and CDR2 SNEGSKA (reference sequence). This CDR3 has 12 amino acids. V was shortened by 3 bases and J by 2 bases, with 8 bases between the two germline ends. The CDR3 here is CSARDGAYEQYF. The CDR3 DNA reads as TGCAGTGCTAGGGACGGAGCCTACGAGCAGTACTTC.

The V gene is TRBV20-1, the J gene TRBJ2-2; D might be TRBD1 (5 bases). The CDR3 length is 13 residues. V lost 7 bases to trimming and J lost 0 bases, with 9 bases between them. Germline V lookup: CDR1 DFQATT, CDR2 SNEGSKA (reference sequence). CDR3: CSVGAANTGELFF. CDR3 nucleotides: TGCAGTGTAGGGGCGGCGAACACCGGGGAGCTGTTTTTT.

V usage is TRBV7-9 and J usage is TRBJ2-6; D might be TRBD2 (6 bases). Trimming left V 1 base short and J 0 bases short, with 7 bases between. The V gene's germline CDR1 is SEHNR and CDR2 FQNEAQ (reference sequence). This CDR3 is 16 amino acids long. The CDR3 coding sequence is TGTGCCAGCAGCTTAGGACTAGGCTCTGGGGCCAACGTCCTGACTTTC. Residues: CASSLGLGSGANVLTF.

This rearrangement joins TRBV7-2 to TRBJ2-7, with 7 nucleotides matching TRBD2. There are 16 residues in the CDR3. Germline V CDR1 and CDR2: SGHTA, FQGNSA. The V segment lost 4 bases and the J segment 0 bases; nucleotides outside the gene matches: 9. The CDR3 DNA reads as TGTGCCAGCAGCTACCCGCGGGGGATCTACTCCTACGAGCAGTACTTC. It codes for CASSYPRGIYSYEQYF. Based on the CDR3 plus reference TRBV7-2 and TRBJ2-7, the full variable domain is GAGVSQSPSNKVTEKGKDVELRCDPISGHTALYWYRQSLGQGLEFLIYFQGNSAPDKSGLPSDRFSAERTGGSVSTLTIQRTQQEDSAVYLCASSYPRGIYSYEQYFGPGTRLTVT.

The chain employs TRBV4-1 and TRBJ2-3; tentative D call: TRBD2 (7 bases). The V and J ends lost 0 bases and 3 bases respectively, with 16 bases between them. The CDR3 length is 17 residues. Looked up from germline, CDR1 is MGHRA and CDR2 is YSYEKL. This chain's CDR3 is CASSQDGPGGMTDTQYF. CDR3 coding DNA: TGCGCCAGCAGCCAAGACGGCCCGGGGGGCATGACAGATACGCAGTATTTT.

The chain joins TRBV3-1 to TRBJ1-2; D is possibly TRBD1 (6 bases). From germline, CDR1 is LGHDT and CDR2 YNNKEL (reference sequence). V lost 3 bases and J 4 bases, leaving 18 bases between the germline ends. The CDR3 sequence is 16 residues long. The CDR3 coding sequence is TGTGCCAGCAGCCAGGTTGGTCGGGGGCATCTCTATGGCTACACCTTC. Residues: CASSQVGRGHLYGYTF.

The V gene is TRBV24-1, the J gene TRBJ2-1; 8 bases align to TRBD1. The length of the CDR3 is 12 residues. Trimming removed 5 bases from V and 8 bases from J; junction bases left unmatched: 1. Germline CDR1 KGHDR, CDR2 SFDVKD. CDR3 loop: CATSGTGHEQFF. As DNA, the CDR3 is TGTGCCACCAGTGGGACAGGGCATGAGCAGTTCTTC.

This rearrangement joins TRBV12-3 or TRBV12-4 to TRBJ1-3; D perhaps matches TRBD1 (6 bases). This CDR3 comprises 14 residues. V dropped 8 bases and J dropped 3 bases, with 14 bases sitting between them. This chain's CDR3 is CASGSGVIGNTIYF. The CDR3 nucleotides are TGTGCCAGCGGGTCAGGGGTTATTGGAAACACCATATATTTT.

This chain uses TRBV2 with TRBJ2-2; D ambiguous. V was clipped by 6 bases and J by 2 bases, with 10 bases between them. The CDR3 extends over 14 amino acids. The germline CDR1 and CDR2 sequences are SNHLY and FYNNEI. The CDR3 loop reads CASRKGQNTGELFF. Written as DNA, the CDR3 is TGTGCCAGCAGAAAAGGGCAAAACACCGGGGAGCTGTTTTTT. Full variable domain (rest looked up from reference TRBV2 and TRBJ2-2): EPEVTQTPSHQVTQMGQEVILRCVPISNHLYFYWYRQILGQKVEFLVSFYNNEISEKSEIFDDQFSVERPDGSNFTLKIRSTKLEDSAMYFCASRKGQNTGELFFGEGSRLTVL.

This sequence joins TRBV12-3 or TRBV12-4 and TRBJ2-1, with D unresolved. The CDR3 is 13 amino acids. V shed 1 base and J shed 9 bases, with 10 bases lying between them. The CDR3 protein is CASSLGVAPEQFF. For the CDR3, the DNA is TGTGCCAGCAGTTTAGGAGTTGCCCCTGAGCAGTTCTTC.

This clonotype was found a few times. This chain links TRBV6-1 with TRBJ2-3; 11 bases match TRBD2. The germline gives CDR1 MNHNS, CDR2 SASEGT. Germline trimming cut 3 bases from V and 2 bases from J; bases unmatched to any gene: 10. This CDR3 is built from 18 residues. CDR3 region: CASSDTTTSGGLTDTQYF. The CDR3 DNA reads TGTGCCAGCAGTGACACTACCACTAGCGGGGGCCTCACAGATACGCAGTATTTT.

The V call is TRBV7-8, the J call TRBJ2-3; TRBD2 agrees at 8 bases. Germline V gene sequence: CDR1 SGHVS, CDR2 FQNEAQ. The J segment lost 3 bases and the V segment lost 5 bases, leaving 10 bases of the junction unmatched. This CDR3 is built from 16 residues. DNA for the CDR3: TGTGCCAGCAGCAACGCTAGACTAGCGTGGACAGATACGCAGTATTTT. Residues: CASSNARLAWTDTQYF.

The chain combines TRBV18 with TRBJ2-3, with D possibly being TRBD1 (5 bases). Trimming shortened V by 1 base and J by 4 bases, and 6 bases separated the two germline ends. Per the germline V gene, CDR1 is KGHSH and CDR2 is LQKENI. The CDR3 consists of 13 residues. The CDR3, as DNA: TGTGCCAGCTCACCACGGACACCAGATACGCAGTATTTT. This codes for CASSPRTPDTQYF.

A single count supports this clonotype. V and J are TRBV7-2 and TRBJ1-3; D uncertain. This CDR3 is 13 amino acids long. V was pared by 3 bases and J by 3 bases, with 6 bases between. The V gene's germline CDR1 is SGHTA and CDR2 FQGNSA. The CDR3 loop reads CASSFDRGNTIYF. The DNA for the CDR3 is TGTGCCAGCAGCTTTGATCGTGGAAACACCATATATTTT.